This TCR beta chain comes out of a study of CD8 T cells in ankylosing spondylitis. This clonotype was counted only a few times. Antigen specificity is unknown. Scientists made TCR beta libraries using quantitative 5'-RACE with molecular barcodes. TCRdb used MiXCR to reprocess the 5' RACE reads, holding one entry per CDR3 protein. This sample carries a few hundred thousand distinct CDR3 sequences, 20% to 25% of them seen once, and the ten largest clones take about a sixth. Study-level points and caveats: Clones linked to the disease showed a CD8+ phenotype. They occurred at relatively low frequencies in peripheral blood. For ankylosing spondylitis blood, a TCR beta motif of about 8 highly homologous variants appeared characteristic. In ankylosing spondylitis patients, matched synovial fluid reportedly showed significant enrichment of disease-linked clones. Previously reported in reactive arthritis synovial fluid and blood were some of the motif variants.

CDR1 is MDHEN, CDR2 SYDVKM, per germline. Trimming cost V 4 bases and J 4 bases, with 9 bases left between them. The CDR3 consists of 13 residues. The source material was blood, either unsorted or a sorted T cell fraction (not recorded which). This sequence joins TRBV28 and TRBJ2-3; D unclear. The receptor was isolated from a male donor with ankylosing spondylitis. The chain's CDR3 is CASSSPGPDTQYF. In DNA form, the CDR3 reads TGTGCCAGCAGTTCACCCGGGCCAGATACGCAGTATTTT.